This TCR beta chain was obtained from a study of blood T cell repertoires in COVID-19. Study in general: Italy, Spain and the United States were the sources of the convalescent and acute COVID-19 samples. Sources were T cells, B-cell-depleted T cells, or PBMCs; the material itself was cDNA or gDNA.

Sequencing used immunoSEQ multiplex PCR; TCRdb keeps in-frame clones, though not all of them. The repertoire holds 300,000 to 350,000 clones, with approximately 89% as singletons. There are 14 residues in the CDR3. The germline gives CDR1 LNHNV, CDR2 YYDKDF (reference sequence). V lost 5 bases to trimming and J lost 3 bases, with 14 bases between them. The chain carries TRBV15 and TRBJ2-7; D may be TRBD1 (6 bases). The specimen was peripheral blood. This clonotype originated in a woman aged 60 to 75 with COVID-19, enrolled during active disease. This chain's CDR3 is CATSGSGQHYEQYF. The CDR3 DNA follows: TGTGCCACCAGCGGAAGTGGACAGCACTACGAGCAGTACTTC.